The 19 T cell receptor beta chains reported below all come from one sample, sequenced in a study of T cell responses to AZD1222 COVID-19 vaccine. Some clones are missing from TCRdb's copy, which holds only in-frame ones; the method was immunoSEQ multiplex PCR. The sample lists approximately 81,000 clones, under 95% occurring once. The sample was peripheral blood, taken on day 0 of MenACWY control vaccination. The source of these receptors is an adult in good health.

The chain links TRBV4-1 to TRBJ2-1; 11 positions agree with TRBD2. This CDR3 has 16 amino acids. The V gene end was trimmed by 1 base and the J gene end by 2 bases; junction bases not matched to a gene: 1. Germline assignment: CDR1 MGHRA and CDR2 YSYEKL. The chain's CDR3 is CASSQVLAGAYNEQFF. DNA of the CDR3: TGCGCCAGCAGCCAAGTACTAGCGGGAGCCTACAATGAGCAGTTCTTC.

The gene calls are TRBV12-3 or TRBV12-4 and TRBJ1-1; D gene ambiguous. V was clipped by 5 bases and J by 3 bases, with 10 bases between them. The CDR3 runs to 13 residues. CDR3 amino acids: CASSVLEYTEAFF. The DNA for the CDR3 is TGTGCCAGCAGTGTCCTCGAATACACTGAAGCTTTCTTT.

V gene TRBV15 combines with J gene TRBJ1-1; maybe TRBD1 (5 bases). V lost 1 base and J 0 bases, leaving 15 bases between the germline ends. CDR1 is LNHNV and CDR2 is YYDKDF in the germline V gene (reference sequence). The CDR3 length is 17 residues. In DNA, the CDR3 is TGTGCCACCAGCAGAGTTGTACAGGCGGGATTGAACACTGAAGCTTTCTTT. Translation gives CATSRVVQAGLNTEAFF.

This chain uses TRBV27 with TRBJ1-6; D is unclear. Trimming took off 5 bases at V and 7 bases at J, with 6 bases between the two ends. The CDR3 runs to 12 residues. Germline values: CDR1 MNHEY, CDR2 SMNVEV (reference sequence). The DNA of the CDR3 is TGTGCCAGCAGTGATACAAATTCACCCCTCCACTTT. Protein product: CASSDTNSPLHF.

The chain links TRBV9 to TRBJ2-1, with 10 bases lining up with TRBD2. Germline V gene lookup returns CDR1 SGDLS and CDR2 YYNGEE. Germline trimming cut 2 bases from V and 7 bases from J; bases unmatched to any gene: 6. CDR3 length: 15 amino acids. The CDR3 here is CASSVGLAVENEQFF. The CDR3 region has the DNA TGTGCCAGCAGCGTCGGACTAGCGGTCGAAAATGAGCAGTTCTTC.

J is TRBJ2-1 and V is TRBV5-1; no definite D call. The length of the CDR3 is 14 residues. Between the trimmed V and J ends, which lost 6 bases and 4 bases, there was a span of 14 bases. Germline V gene data show CDR1 as SGHRS and CDR2 as YFSETQ. The CDR3: CASTAVVGYNEQFF. The CDR3, as DNA: TGCGCCAGCACCGCGGTGGTGGGATACAATGAGCAGTTCTTC. The whole variable domain, remainder taken from reference TRBV5-1 and TRBJ2-1, is KAGVTQTPRYLIKTRGQQVTLSCSPISGHRSVSWYQQTPGQGLQFLFEYFSETQRNKGNFPGRFSGRQFSNSRSEMNVSTLELGDSALYLCASTAVVGYNEQFFGPGTRLTVL.

The J gene is TRBJ2-1, the V gene TRBV10-2; D is unclear. The CDR3 runs to 16 residues. Deletions cut 8 bases from V and 2 bases from J, with 19 bases between. The V gene's germline CDR1 is WSHSY and CDR2 SAAADI. The CDR3 spells CASRGVLHRAYNEQFF. For the CDR3, the DNA is TGCGCCAGCCGTGGTGTCCTCCATAGGGCCTACAATGAGCAGTTCTTC.

The V and J genes are TRBV7-2 and TRBJ2-1, with no clear D. V was shortened by 4 bases and J by 4 bases, with 17 bases between the two germline ends. CDR1 is SGHTA and CDR2 is FQGNSA in the germline V gene. The CDR3 runs to 16 residues. The CDR3 region is CASSSPLRQSYNEQFF. CDR3 coding DNA: TGTGCCAGCAGCTCCCCTCTGCGCCAATCATACAATGAGCAGTTCTTC. Using reference TRBV7-2 and TRBJ2-1 for the parts outside the CDR3, the full variable domain is GAGVSQSPSNKVTEKGKDVELRCDPISGHTALYWYRQSLGQGLEFLIYFQGNSAPDKSGLPSDRFSAERTGGSVSTLTIQRTQQEDSAVYLCASSSPLRQSYNEQFFGPGTRLTVL.

V gene TRBV28 combines with J gene TRBJ1-4; possibly TRBD1 for D (5 bases). Germline V lookup: CDR1 MDHEN, CDR2 SYDVKM. V lost 6 bases and J lost 3, with 17 bases in between. This CDR3 spans 16 amino acids. The CDR3 region is CASSPSSVTANEKLFF. Written as DNA, the CDR3 is TGTGCCAGCAGCCCTTCTTCGGTGACAGCTAATGAAAAACTGTTTTTT.

The CDR3 DNA reads as TGCAGCGTAGCTCAAGAGACCCAGTACTTC. Its translation: CSVAQETQYF. The rearrangement uses TRBV29-1 and TRBJ2-5; D is unresolved. The CDR3 spans 10 residues. The ends were cut back, 6 bases at V and 2 bases at J, with 4 bases in the middle. Germline V gives CDR1 SQVTM, CDR2 ANQGSEA.

The chain employs TRBV30 and TRBJ2-1; 10 nucleotides match TRBD2. From germline, CDR1 is GTSNPN and CDR2 SVGIG (reference sequence). V was clipped by 1 base and J by 2 bases; unmatched bases: 2. The CDR3 totals 15 residues. For the CDR3, the DNA is TGTGCCTGGAGTGCCAGCGGGAGGGCCTACAATGAGCAGTTCTTC. Translated, it gives CAWSASGRAYNEQFF.

This rearrangement joins TRBV9 to TRBJ2-1; 7 bases are shared with TRBD2. Germline-derived CDR1 and CDR2 are SGDLS and YYNGEE. The V and J ends lost 2 bases and 3 bases, in that order; junction bases with no gene match: 2. The CDR3 length is 14 residues. Written as DNA, the CDR3 is TGTGCCAGCAGCGTGCGGGACTACTACAATGAGCAGTTCTTC. Protein sequence: CASSVRDYYNEQFF.

This chain joins TRBV7-2 and TRBJ1-2; D unclear. The CDR3 consists of 12 residues. V lost 6 bases, J lost 5 bases, and 10 bases lay in between. In germline, CDR1 is SGHTA, CDR2 FQGNSA. The chain's CDR3 is CASSPTDYGYTF. The DNA for the CDR3 is TGTGCCAGCAGTCCGACTGATTATGGCTACACCTTC.

This rearrangement joins TRBV10-3 to TRBJ2-4, with D perhaps being TRBD1 or TRBD2 (6 bases each). With 0 bases removed from V and 6 bases from J, the gap between germline ends came to 18 bases. CDR1 and CDR2 from the germline V gene are ENHRY and SYGVKD. CDR3 size: 17 residues. The CDR3 coding sequence is TGTGCCATCAGTGAGTCGAAGGAGGGAACAGGGCTAAACATTCAGTACTTC. Translating it yields CAISESKEGTGLNIQYF.

In this sample, this clone turned up a few times. The chain is built from TRBV6-4 and TRBJ1-6; unclear D gene. The CDR3 totals 15 residues. CDR1 is MRHNA, CDR2 SNTAGT, per germline. The V end lost 6 bases, the J end lost 1 base, and 10 bases lay between the germline ends. Here the CDR3 DNA reads TGTGCCAGCAGGCCCAGTGGGTCCTATAATTCACCCCTCCACTTT. The encoded protein is CASRPSGSYNSPLHF.

CDR3 residues: CASSFLGLVNEQFF. The CDR3 DNA reads as TGTGCCAGCAGCTTTCTGGGACTGGTAAATGAGCAGTTCTTC. This sequence joins TRBV5-6 and TRBJ2-1; D perhaps matches TRBD2 (6 bases). Germline CDR1 SGHDT, CDR2 YYEEEE. V dropped 2 bases and J dropped 7 bases, with 13 bases sitting between them. The CDR3 is 14 amino acids. The full variable domain, completed using reference TRBV5-6 and TRBJ2-1, is DAGVTQSPTHLIKTRGQQVTLRCSPKSGHDTVSWYQQALGQGPQFIFQYYEEEERQRGNFPDRFSGHQFPNYSSELNVNALLLGDSALYLCASSFLGLVNEQFFGPGTRLTVL.

This rearrangement joins TRBV6-6 to TRBJ2-1; TRBD1 might be the D (5 bases). Germline V lookup: CDR1 MNHNY, CDR2 SVGAGI (reference sequence). V shed 6 bases and J shed 10 bases, with 19 bases lying between them. The CDR3 consists of 14 residues. DNA of the CDR3: TGTGCCAGCAGCTCAAGACAGAAGGGGTGGGAGCAGTTCTTC. Amino acid sequence: CASSSRQKGWEQFF.

The chain recombines TRBV27 with TRBJ2-3; tentatively, D is TRBD1 (6 bases). Germline V gene data show CDR1 as MNHEY and CDR2 as SMNVEV (reference sequence). Trimming stripped 3 bases from V and 11 bases from J, with 18 bases between. The CDR3 has 14 residues. This CDR3 reads CASSFSTRGERQYF. The CDR3 DNA reads as TGTGCCAGCAGTTTCTCCACCAGGGGAGAAAGGCAGTATTTT.

This chain uses TRBV6-5 with TRBJ1-4, with D unclear. CDR1 is MNHEY, CDR2 SVGAGI, per germline. The CDR3 runs 15 residues. V dropped 6 bases and J dropped 5 bases, with 16 bases sitting between them. The CDR3 reads CASSPIGPENEKLFF. In nucleotides, the CDR3 is TGTGCCAGCAGCCCCATCGGGCCGGAAAATGAAAAACTGTTTTTT.